This T cell receptor (beta chain) derives from a study of T cells in Graves' hyperthyroidism and ophthalmopathy. With 5 bases clipped from V and 7 bases from J, the junction kept 5 bases outside the gene matches. This CDR3 region has 14 residues. From germline, CDR1 is SEHNR and CDR2 FQNEAQ (reference sequence). Amplification of TCR beta CDR3 regions was performed using RNA transcripts as template. The HTBI primer set was used in a first-round RT-PCR of the TCR CDR3. TCRdb re-called the multiplex PCR reads through MiXCR, storing one row per CDR3 protein. The data hold hundreds of thousands of distinct CDR3 sequences, with approximately 14% observed a single time. This clonotype turned up a few times.

The chain couples TRBV7-9 to TRBJ1-5; TRBD1 aligns across 10 bases. Sequencing was performed on blood. This sequence was found in a woman in her thirties or forties with Graves' ophthalmopathy. CDR3 loop: CASSRGTGVQPQHF. The CDR3 DNA reads TGTGCCAGCAGCCGCGGGACAGGGGTCCAGCCCCAGCATTTT.